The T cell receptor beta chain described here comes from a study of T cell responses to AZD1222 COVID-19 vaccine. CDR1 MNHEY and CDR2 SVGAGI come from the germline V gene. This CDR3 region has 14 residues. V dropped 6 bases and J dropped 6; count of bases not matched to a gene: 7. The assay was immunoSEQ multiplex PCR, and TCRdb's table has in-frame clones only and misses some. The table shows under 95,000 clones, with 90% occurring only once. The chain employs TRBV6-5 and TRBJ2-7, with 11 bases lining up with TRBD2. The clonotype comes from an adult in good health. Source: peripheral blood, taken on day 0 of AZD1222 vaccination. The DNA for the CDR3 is TGTGCCAGCAGAGCCGGGACTAGCGGACCCGAGCAGTACTTC. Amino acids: CASRAGTSGPEQYF.